One sample yielded the 19 T cell receptor beta chains listed below, sequenced in a study of Ad26.COV2.S vaccination and SARS-CoV-2 variants. The treatment is: roughly 20 received Ad26.COV2.S at low or high dose, single or two shots; roughly 5 received placebo; per-sample allocation not given. Sampling happened 63 days after the first vaccine or placebo injection. TCRdb keeps only in-frame clones here, not all; method: immunoSEQ multiplex PCR. The sample lists 300,000 to 400,000 clones; approximately 80% were seen once. The sequences come from peripheral blood, collected in a trial of Ad26.COV2.S vaccine versus placebo. Receptors were obtained from a person aged 18-65 years who received the Ad26.COV2.S COVID-19 vaccine or a placebo.

CDR3 sequence (DNA): TGTGCTAGTGGGGGGAGCGGGGGTATCTACGAGCAGTACTTC. The encoded protein is CASGGSGGIYEQYF. J is TRBJ2-7 and V is TRBV12-5; TRBD2 agrees at 8 bases. This CDR3 is 14 amino acids long. The junction had 7 bases not matched to a gene; V was cut back by 6 bases and J by 3 bases. CDR1 and CDR2 from the germline V gene are LGHNT and FRNRAP. Combining the CDR3 with reference TRBV12-5 and TRBJ2-7 gives the whole variable domain DARVTQTPRHKVTEMGQEVTMRCQPILGHNTVFWYRQTMMQGLELLAYFRNRAPLDDSGMPKDRFSAEMPDATLATLKIQPSEPRDSAVYFCASGGSGGIYEQYFGPGTRLTVT.

The chain is built from TRBV28 and TRBJ1-1; D gene uncertain. V lost 6 bases and J 0 bases, leaving 11 bases between the germline ends. CDR3 length: 14 amino acids. The germline V gene has CDR1 MDHEN and CDR2 SYDVKM. The CDR3 loop reads CASSPQLMNTEAFF. As DNA, the CDR3 is TGTGCCAGCAGCCCACAATTGATGAACACTGAAGCTTTCTTT.

This clone was recorded a few times. The chain's CDR3 is CASSLVGGDEQFF. The CDR3 nucleotides are TGTGCCAGCAGCTTAGTGGGGGGGGATGAGCAGTTCTTC. The chain carries TRBV11-3 and TRBJ2-1; 7 positions match TRBD2. The trim removed 1 base at V and 8 bases at J, leaving 2 bases unmatched. Germline V CDR1 and CDR2: SGHNT, YENEEA. The CDR3 contains 13 residues.

The chain has TRBV19 and TRBJ2-5, with no clear D. V lost 5 bases, J lost 7 bases, and 14 bases lay in between. The CDR3 consists of 13 residues. The germline CDR1 and CDR2 sequences are LNHDA and SQIVND (reference sequence). CDR3 protein: CASSLVGPGTQYF. For the CDR3, the DNA is TGTGCCAGTAGTCTCGTAGGGCCCGGGACCCAGTACTTC. Drawing the rest from reference TRBV19 and TRBJ2-5, the complete variable domain is DGGITQSPKYLFRKEGQNVTLSCEQNLNHDAMYWYRQDPGQGLRLIYYSQIVNDFQKGDIAEGYSVSREKKESFPLTVTSAQKNPTAFYLCASSLVGPGTQYFGPGTRLLVL.

The chain has TRBV25-1 and TRBJ1-1; no clear D. Per the germline V gene, CDR1 is MGHDK and CDR2 is SYGVNS. The CDR3 contains 12 residues. Trimming removed 6 bases from V and 1 base from J, with 6 bases in between. CDR3 amino acids: CASRRKNTEAFF. The CDR3 DNA reads TGTGCCAGCAGGCGGAAGAACACTGAAGCTTTCTTT.

V gene TRBV5-1 combines with J gene TRBJ1-4; 8 nucleotides agree with TRBD1. This CDR3 is built from 14 residues. Unmatched junction bases numbered 3, after V lost 2 bases and J lost 6 bases. Germline lookup yields CDR1 SGHRS and CDR2 YFSETQ. This chain's CDR3 is CASSFGQGDEKLFF. The CDR3 DNA follows: TGCGCCAGCAGCTTCGGACAGGGTGATGAAAAACTGTTTTTT.

V gene TRBV5-6 combines with J gene TRBJ1-2; D is undetermined. Germline CDR1 is SGHDT and CDR2 is YYEEEE. The V end was cut by 4 bases, the J end by 3 bases, with 13 bases between. This CDR3 contains 14 residues. In DNA form, the CDR3 reads TGTGCCAGCAGCCCGGTGGGTAATGACTATGGCTACACCTTC. This codes for CASSPVGNDYGYTF.

The chain links TRBV2 to TRBJ2-2; TRBD2 matches 7 bases. This CDR3 is built from 13 residues. Germline V lookup: CDR1 SNHLY, CDR2 FYNNEI. Germline trimming cut 5 bases from V and 4 bases from J; bases unmatched to any gene: 1. The CDR3 DNA reads TGTGCCAGCAGTCGGACTAGCACCGGGGAGCTGTTTTTT. Protein product: CASSRTSTGELFF.

This clone was detected a few times. V gene TRBV5-1 combines with J gene TRBJ1-2; the D is unclear. The CDR3 is 14 amino acids. V lost 0 bases and J 2 bases, leaving 8 bases between the germline ends. Germline CDR1 and CDR2: SGHRS and YFSETQ. The CDR3 sequence is CASSLGSGNYGYTF. CDR3 DNA: TGCGCCAGCAGCTTGGGGTCGGGCAACTATGGCTACACCTTC.

This clone was seen a handful of times. The V and J genes are TRBV7-9 and TRBJ1-2; D gene unclear. V was pared by 1 base and J by 8 bases, with 8 bases between. Germline V CDR1 and CDR2: SEHNR, FQNEAQ (reference sequence). This CDR3 contains 12 residues. Here the CDR3 reads CASSLEERGYTF. CDR3 coding DNA: TGTGCCAGCAGCTTAGAGGAACGGGGCTACACCTTC.

The V call is TRBV29-1, the J call TRBJ2-6; D uncertain. The CDR3 extends over 11 amino acids. The germline V gene encodes CDR1 SQVTM and CDR2 ANQGSEA. V lost 4 bases and J 4 bases, leaving 2 bases between the germline ends. The CDR3: CSVAGANVLTF. The CDR3 nucleotides are TGCAGCGTTGCCGGGGCCAACGTCCTGACTTTC.

The chain combines TRBV3-1 (or the pseudogene TRBV3-2) with TRBJ1-4; 7 nucleotides line up with TRBD1. Germline loops: CDR1 LGHDT, CDR2 YNNKEL (reference sequence). CDR3 length equals 16 residues. V shed 1 base, J shed 5 bases, and the junction held 7 bases outside the gene matches. The CDR3, as DNA: TGTGCCAGCAGCCAAGGATCCTACAGGGGAAATGAAAAACTGTTTTTT. This encodes CASSQGSYRGNEKLFF.

The V gene is TRBV4-2, the J gene TRBJ2-7; tentative D call: TRBD2 (5 bases). V was pared by 2 bases and J by 3 bases, with 20 bases between. This CDR3 has 17 residues. Germline-derived CDR1 and CDR2 are LGHNA and YNFKEQ. CDR3 sequence (DNA): TGTGCCAGCAGCCAACCTTCGGATGGCGGCGGGTACTACGAGCAGTACTTC. Its translation is CASSQPSDGGGYYEQYF.

This clone was observed a handful of times. This sequence joins TRBV11-3 and TRBJ2-3; D call uncertain. Germline CDR1 reads SGHNT; CDR2 reads YENEEA. V was shortened by 1 base and J by 4 bases, with 9 bases between the two germline ends. CDR3 length: 14 residues. CDR3 loop: CASSLGSTADTQYF. The DNA for the CDR3 is TGTGCCAGCAGCTTAGGGTCTACGGCAGATACGCAGTATTTT.

This clone showed up just a few times. This chain connects TRBV7-3 to TRBJ2-7, with D possibly matching TRBD1 (6 bases). V lost 1 base and J lost 6, with 16 bases in between. Germline assignment: CDR1 SGHTA and CDR2 FQGTGA. There are 15 residues in the CDR3. CDR3 protein: CASSLMLVQGSEQYF. CDR3 nucleotide sequence: TGTGCCAGCAGCTTAATGCTGGTTCAGGGGTCCGAGCAGTACTTC.

This clone has a handful of counts. The V gene is TRBV19, the J gene TRBJ1-1, with D unclear. V lost 7 bases and J lost 0, with 12 bases in between. Germline values: CDR1 LNHDA, CDR2 SQIVND (reference sequence). This CDR3 is built from 14 residues. CDR3 nucleotide sequence: TGTGCCAGTACCCTCCTTAACTTGAACACTGAAGCTTTCTTT. It is translated as CASTLLNLNTEAFF.

The V and J genes are TRBV28 and TRBJ1-2; TRBD1 aligns across 7 bases. The J segment lost 4 bases and the V segment lost 5 bases, leaving 13 bases of the junction unmatched. The CDR3 runs to 16 residues. Germline V gene lookup returns CDR1 MDHEN and CDR2 SYDVKM. In nucleotides, the CDR3 is TGTGCCAGCAGTCTAGGGACAGTGGATAACCTCTATGGCTACACCTTC. Translated: CASSLGTVDNLYGYTF.

The CDR3 region is CASSDFARGAGNEQFF. CDR3 in DNA: TGTGCCAGCAGTGATTTTGCCAGGGGTGCAGGGAATGAGCAGTTCTTC. The V gene is TRBV27, the J gene TRBJ2-1, with D perhaps TRBD1 (6 bases). This CDR3 has 16 residues. In germline, CDR1 is MNHEY, CDR2 SMNVEV (reference sequence). V gave up 5 bases and J gave up 7 bases, with 21 bases separating them.

The chain couples TRBV27 to TRBJ2-1; 10 nucleotides line up with TRBD1. The germline V gene encodes CDR1 MNHEY and CDR2 SMNVEV (reference sequence). The V segment lost 6 bases and the J segment 4 bases; nucleotides outside the gene matches: 6. The CDR3 is 15 residues long. The CDR3 region is CASRLDRGLYNEQFF. For the CDR3, the DNA is TGTGCCAGCAGATTAGACAGGGGGCTTTACAATGAGCAGTTCTTC.